This T cell receptor (beta chain) is from a study of T cells in Graves' hyperthyroidism and ophthalmopathy. This clonotype was picked up a small number of times. The antigen is unknown. Researchers barred patients who had uncontrolled infection, other autoimmune disease, pregnancy or lactation. The PBMCs had their origin in around 10 ml of fresh peripheral blood. The V end lost 6 bases, the J end lost 3 bases, and 21 bases lay between the germline ends. The CDR3 runs to 16 residues. CDR1 and CDR2 from the germline V gene are MRHNA and SNTAGT. Findings of the study overall: Blood also held most thyroid clonotypes expanded beyond 0.001. Ophthalmopathy and stable hyperthyroidism were separated by a 13 V-J model.

RNA transcripts yielded amplified TCR beta CDR3 regions. First-round RT-PCR targeting the TCR CDR3 was performed with the HTBI primer set. A single record per CDR3 protein comes from TCRdb applying MiXCR to the multiplex PCR reads. The sample lists approximately 610,000 distinct CDR3 sequences; over 12% were seen once. Sequencing used blood. The sequence came from a woman in her 40s with Graves' ophthalmopathy. The chain links TRBV6-4 to TRBJ2-7, with a possible D match to TRBD2 (6 bases). This chain's CDR3 is CASSTGTPQPNYEQYF. CDR3 nucleotide sequence: TGTGCCAGCAGCACCGGGACTCCCCAGCCCAACTACGAGCAGTACTTC.